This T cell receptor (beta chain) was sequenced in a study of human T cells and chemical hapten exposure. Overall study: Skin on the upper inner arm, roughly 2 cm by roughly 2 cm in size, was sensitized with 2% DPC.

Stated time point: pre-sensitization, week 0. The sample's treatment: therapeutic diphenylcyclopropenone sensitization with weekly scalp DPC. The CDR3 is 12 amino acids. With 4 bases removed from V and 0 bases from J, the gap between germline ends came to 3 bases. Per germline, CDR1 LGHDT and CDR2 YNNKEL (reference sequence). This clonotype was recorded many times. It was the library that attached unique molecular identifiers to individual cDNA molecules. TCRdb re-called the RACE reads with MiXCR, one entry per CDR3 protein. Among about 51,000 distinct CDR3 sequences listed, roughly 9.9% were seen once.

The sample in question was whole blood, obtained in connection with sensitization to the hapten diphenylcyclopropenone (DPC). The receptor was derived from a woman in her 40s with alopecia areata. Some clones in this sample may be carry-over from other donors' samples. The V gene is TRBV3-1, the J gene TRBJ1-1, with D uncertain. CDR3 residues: CASSRMNTEAFF. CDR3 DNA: TGTGCCAGCAGCCGGATGAACACTGAAGCTTTCTTT.